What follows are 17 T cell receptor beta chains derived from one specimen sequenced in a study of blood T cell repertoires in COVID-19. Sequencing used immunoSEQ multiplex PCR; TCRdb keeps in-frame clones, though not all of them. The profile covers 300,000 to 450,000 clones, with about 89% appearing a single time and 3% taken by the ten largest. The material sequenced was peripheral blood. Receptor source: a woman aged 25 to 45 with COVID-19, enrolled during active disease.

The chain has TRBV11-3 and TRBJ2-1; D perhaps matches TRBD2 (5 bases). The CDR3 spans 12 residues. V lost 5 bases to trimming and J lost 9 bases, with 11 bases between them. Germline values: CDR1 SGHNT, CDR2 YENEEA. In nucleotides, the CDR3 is TGTGCCAGCAGCCAACTAGATGCTGAGCAGTTCTTC. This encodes CASSQLDAEQFF. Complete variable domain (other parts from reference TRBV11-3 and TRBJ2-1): EAGVVQSPRYKIIEKKQPVAFWCNPISGHNTLYWYLQNLGQGPELLIRYENEEAVDDSQLPKDRFSAERLKGVDSTLKIQPAELGDSAVYLCASSQLDAEQFFGPGTRLTVL.

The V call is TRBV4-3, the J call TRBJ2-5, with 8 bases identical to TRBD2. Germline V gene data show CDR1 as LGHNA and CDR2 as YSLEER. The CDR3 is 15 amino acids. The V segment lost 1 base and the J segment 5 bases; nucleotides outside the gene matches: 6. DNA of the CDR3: TGCGCCAGCAGCCAAGCCGGGACTAGTGTTGAGACCCAGTACTTC. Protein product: CASSQAGTSVETQYF.

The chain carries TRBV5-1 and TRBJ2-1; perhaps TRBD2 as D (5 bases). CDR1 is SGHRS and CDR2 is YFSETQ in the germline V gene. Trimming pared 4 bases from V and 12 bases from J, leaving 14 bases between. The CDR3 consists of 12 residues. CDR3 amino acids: CASSLAHPGQFF. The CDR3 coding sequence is TGCGCCAGCAGCCTAGCCCACCCCGGGCAGTTCTTC.

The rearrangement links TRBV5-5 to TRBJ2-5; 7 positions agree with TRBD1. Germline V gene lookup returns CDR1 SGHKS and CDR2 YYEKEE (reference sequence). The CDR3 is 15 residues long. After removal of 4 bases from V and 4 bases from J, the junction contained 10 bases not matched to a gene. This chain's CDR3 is CASSPRDSMIETQYF. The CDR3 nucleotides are TGTGCCAGCAGCCCCCGGGACAGTATGATAGAGACCCAGTACTTC.

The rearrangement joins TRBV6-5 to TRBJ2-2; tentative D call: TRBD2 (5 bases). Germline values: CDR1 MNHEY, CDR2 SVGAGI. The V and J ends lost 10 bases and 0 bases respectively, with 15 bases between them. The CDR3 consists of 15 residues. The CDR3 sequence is CATRGPGTNTGELFF. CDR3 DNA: TGTGCCACTAGAGGGCCCGGGACGAACACCGGGGAGCTGTTTTTT.

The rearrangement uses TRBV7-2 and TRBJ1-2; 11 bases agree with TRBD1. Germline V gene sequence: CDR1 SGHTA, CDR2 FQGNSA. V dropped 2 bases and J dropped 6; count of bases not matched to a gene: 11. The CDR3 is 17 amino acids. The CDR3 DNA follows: TGTGCCAGCAGCTTAAGCCCGGACAGGGGGCGCATTCATGGCTACACCTTC. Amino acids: CASSLSPDRGRIHGYTF.

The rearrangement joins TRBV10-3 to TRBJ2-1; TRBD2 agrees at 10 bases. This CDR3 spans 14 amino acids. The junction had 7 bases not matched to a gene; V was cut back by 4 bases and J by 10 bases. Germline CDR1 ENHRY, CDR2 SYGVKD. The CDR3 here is CAISARTSGGEQFF. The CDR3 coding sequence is TGTGCCATCAGTGCCCGGACTAGCGGCGGGGAGCAGTTCTTC.

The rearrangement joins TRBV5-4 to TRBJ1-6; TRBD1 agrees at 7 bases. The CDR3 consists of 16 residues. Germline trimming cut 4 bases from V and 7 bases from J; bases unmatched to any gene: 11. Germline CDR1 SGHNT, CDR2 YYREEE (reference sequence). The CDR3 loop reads CASSHAWDRGNSPLHF. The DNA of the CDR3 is TGTGCCAGCAGCCACGCCTGGGACAGAGGAAATTCACCCCTCCACTTT.

CDR3 amino acids: CASSSGALGSKNIQYF. The CDR3 DNA follows: TGTGCCAGCAGCTCTGGAGCCCTCGGGTCCAAAAACATTCAGTACTTC. The chain links TRBV5-4 to TRBJ2-4, with D unresolved. Per the germline V gene, CDR1 is SGHNT and CDR2 is YYREEE (reference sequence). Trimming took off 3 bases at V and 2 bases at J, with 15 bases between the two ends. The CDR3 spans 16 residues. The full variable domain, in which reference TRBV5-4 and TRBJ2-4 provide the parts outside the CDR3, is ETGVTQSPTHLIKTRGQQVTLRCSSQSGHNTVSWYQQALGQGPQFIFQYYREEENGRGNFPPRFSGLQFPNYSSELNVNALELDDSALYLCASSSGALGSKNIQYFGAGTRLSVL.

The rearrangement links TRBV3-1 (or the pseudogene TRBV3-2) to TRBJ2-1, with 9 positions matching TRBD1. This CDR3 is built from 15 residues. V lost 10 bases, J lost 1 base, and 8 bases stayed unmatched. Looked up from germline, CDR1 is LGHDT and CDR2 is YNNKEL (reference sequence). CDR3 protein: CATGQGIGSYNEQFF. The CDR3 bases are TGTGCCACCGGACAGGGGATCGGGTCCTACAATGAGCAGTTCTTC.

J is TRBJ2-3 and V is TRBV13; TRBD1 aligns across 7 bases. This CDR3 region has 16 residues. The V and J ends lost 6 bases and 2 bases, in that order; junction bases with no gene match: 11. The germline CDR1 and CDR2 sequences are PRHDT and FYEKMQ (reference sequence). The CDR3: CASRPKGTEFTDTQYF. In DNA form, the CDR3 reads TGTGCCAGCAGACCCAAGGGGACAGAGTTCACAGATACGCAGTATTTT.

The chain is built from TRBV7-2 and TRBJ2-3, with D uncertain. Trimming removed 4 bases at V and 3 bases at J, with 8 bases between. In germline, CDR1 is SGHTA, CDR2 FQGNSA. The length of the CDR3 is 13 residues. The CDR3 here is CASSSSVTDTQYF. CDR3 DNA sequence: TGTGCCAGCAGCTCCTCTGTAACAGATACGCAGTATTTT. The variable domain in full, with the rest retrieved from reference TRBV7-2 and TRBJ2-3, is GAGVSQSPSNKVTEKGKDVELRCDPISGHTALYWYRQSLGQGLEFLIYFQGNSAPDKSGLPSDRFSAERTGGSVSTLTIQRTQQEDSAVYLCASSSSVTDTQYFGPGTRLTVL.

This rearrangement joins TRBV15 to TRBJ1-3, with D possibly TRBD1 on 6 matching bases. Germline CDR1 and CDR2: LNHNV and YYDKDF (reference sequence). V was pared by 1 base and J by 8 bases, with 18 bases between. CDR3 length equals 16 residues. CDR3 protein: CATSRGQQGAADTIYF. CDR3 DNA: TGTGCCACCAGCAGAGGCCAACAGGGTGCCGCGGACACCATATATTTT.

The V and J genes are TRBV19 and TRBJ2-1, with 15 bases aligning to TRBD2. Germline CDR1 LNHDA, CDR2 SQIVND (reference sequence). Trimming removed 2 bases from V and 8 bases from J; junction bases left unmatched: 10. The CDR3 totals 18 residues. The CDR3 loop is CASSIRTSGRAWGDEQFF. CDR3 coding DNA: TGTGCCAGTAGTATAAGGACTAGCGGGAGGGCCTGGGGAGATGAGCAGTTCTTC.

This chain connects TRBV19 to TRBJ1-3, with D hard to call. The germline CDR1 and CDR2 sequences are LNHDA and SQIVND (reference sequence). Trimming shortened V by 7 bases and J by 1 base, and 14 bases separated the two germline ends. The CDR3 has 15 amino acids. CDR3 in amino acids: CASTILGSSGNTIYF. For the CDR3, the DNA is TGTGCCAGTACGATTTTGGGGAGTTCTGGAAACACCATATATTTT.

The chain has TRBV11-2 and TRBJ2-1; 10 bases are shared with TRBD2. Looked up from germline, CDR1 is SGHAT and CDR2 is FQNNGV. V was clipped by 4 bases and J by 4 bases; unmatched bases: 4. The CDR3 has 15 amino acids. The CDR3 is CASSYSGGRYNEQFF. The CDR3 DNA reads TGTGCCAGCAGCTATAGCGGGGGGCGATACAATGAGCAGTTCTTC.

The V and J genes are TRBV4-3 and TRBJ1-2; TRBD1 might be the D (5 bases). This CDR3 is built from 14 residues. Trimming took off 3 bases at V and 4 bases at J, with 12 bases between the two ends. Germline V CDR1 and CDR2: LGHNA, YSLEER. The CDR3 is CASSHTTGVYGYTF. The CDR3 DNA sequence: TGCGCCAGCAGCCACACCACAGGTGTCTATGGCTACACCTTC.